Following are 2 T cell receptor beta chains from one sample sequenced in a study of Tregs in tolerant kidney transplant recipients. Measured with immunoSEQ multiplex PCR; TCRdb has only the in-frame clones, and not every one. The repertoire holds over 60,000 clones, with around 98% as singletons. The source was CD4+ T cells from blood, collected before the transplant. These receptors originate from a human donor who received a combined kidney and bone marrow transplant.

This clone was counted once. The chain uses TRBV30 and TRBJ2-5; TRBD2 matches 11 bases. CDR3 size: 17 residues. V shed 2 bases, J shed 6 bases, and the junction held 14 bases outside the gene matches. Germline V gives CDR1 GTSNPN, CDR2 SVGIG (reference sequence). CDR3 sequence (DNA): TGTGCCTGGAGTCAGGGGACTAGCGGAAACTTTGTAAAGACCCAGTACTTC. This translates into CAWSQGTSGNFVKTQYF.

CDR3 amino acids: CASSLSDRAMYAEAFF. The CDR3 bases are TGTGCCAGCAGCTTATCAGACAGGGCCATGTACGCTGAAGCTTTCTTT. J is TRBJ1-1 and V is TRBV7-9; 7 bases match TRBD1. CDR1 is SEHNR and CDR2 is FQNEAQ in the germline V gene (reference sequence). V dropped 2 bases and J dropped 6; count of bases not matched to a gene: 12. This CDR3 region has 16 residues.